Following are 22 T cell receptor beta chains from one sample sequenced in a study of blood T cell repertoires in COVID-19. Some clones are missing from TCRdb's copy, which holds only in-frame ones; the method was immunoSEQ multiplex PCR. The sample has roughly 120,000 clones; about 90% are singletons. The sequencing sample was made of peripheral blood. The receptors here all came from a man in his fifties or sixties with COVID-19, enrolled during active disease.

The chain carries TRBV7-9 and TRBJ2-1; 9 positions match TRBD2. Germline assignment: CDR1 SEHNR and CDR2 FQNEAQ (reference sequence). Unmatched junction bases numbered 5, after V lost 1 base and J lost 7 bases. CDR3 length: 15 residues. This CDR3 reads CASSLESGRNNEQFF. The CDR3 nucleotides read TGTGCCAGCAGCTTAGAGAGCGGGAGGAATAATGAGCAGTTCTTC.

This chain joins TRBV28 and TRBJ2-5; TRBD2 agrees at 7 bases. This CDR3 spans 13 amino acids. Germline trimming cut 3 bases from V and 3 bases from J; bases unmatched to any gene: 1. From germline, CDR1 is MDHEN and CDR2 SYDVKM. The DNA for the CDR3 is TGTGCCAGCAGTTTGGGGAGGGAAGAGACCCAGTACTTC. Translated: CASSLGREETQYF.

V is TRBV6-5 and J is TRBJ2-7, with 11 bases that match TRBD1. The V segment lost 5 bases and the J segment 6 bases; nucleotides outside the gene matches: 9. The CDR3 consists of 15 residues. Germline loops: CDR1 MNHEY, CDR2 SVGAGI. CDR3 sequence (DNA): TGTGCCAGCAGTCGACAAGGACAGGGGGCTCTCGAGCAGTACGTC. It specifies CASSRQGQGALEQYV.

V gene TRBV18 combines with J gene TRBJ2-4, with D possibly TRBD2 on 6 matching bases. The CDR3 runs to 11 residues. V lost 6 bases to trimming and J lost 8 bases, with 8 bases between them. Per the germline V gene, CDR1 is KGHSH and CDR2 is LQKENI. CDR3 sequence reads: CASSPGDIQYF. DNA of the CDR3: TGTGCCAGCTCGCCGGGGGACATTCAGTACTTC.

The chain's CDR3 is CASSLSGYEQYV. The DNA for the CDR3 is TGTGCCAGCAGCTTATCAGGGTACGAGCAGTACGTC. This rearrangement joins TRBV11-2 to TRBJ2-7; D may be TRBD1 (5 bases). With 2 bases removed from V and 4 bases from J, the gap between germline ends came to 6 bases. Germline V lookup: CDR1 SGHAT, CDR2 FQNNGV. This CDR3 spans 12 amino acids.

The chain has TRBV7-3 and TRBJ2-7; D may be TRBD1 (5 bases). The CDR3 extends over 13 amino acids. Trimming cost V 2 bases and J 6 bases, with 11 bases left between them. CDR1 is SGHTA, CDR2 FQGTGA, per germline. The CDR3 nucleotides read TGTGCCAGCAGCTTAGGCACAGGTTCCGAGCAGTACTTC. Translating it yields CASSLGTGSEQYF.

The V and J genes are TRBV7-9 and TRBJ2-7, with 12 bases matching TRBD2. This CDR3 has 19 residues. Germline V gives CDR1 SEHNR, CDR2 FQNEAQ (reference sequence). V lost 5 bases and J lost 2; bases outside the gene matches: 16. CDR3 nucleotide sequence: TGTGCCAGCAGCCATACCGGGACTAGCGGGTCGGGAGACCCCTACGAGCAGTACGTC. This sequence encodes CASSHTGTSGSGDPYEQYV.

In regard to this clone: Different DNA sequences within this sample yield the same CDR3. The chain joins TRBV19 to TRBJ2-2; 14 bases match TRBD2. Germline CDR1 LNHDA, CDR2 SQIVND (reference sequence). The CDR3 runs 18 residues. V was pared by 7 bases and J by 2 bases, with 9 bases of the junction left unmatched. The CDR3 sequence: CASKPGLAGGRNTGELFF. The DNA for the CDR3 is TGTGCCAGTAAGCCCGGACTAGCGGGAGGACGAAACACCGGGGAGCTGTTTTTT. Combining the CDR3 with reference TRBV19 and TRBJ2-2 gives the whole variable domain DGGITQSPKYLFRKEGQNVTLSCEQNLNHDAMYWYRQDPGQGLRLIYYSQIVNDFQKGDIAEGYSVSREKKESFPLTVTSAQKNPTAFYLCASKPGLAGGRNTGELFFGEGSRLTVL.

As DNA, the CDR3 is TGTGCCAGCAGCGTAGACCCAGGGTCGAGTGAAAAACTGTTTTTT. It codes for CASSVDPGSSEKLFF. This sequence joins TRBV9 and TRBJ1-4; D might be TRBD1 (5 bases). Trimming pared 0 bases from V and 7 bases from J, leaving 13 bases between. Per the germline V gene, CDR1 is SGDLS and CDR2 is YYNGEE. The CDR3 runs 15 residues.

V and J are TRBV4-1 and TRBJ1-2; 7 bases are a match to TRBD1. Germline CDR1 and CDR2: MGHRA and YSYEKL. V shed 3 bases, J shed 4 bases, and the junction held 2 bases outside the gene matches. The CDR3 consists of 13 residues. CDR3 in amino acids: CASSQTGSYGYTF. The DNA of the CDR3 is TGCGCCAGCAGCCAGACAGGGTCCTATGGCTACACCTTC.

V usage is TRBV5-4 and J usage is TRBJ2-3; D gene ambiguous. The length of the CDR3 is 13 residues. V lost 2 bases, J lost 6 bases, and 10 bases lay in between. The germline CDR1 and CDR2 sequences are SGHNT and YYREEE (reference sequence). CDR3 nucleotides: TGTGCCAGCAGCTTAGCGTTCTTGGATACGCAGTATTTT. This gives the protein CASSLAFLDTQYF.

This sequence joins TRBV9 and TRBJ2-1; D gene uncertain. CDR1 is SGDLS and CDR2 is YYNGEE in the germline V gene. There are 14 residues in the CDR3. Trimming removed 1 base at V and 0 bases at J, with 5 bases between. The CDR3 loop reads CASSVYGSYNEQFF. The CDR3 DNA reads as TGTGCCAGCAGCGTATACGGCTCCTACAATGAGCAGTTCTTC.

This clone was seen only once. The CDR3 nucleotides are TGCAGCGTTGAATGGTGGCGGGAACCTTCTGATACGCAGTATTTT. It encodes CSVEWWREPSDTQYF. The chain combines TRBV29-1 with TRBJ2-3, with a weak D call TRBD2 (6 bases). This CDR3 is built from 15 residues. The germline V and J ends were trimmed by 2 bases and 6 bases, with 18 bases remaining between them. CDR1 and CDR2 (germline): SQVTM, ANQGSEA.

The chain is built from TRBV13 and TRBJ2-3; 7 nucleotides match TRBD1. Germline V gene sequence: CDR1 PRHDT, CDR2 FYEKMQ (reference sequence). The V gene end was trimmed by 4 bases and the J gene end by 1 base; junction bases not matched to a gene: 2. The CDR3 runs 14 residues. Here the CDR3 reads CASSSTGRTDTQYF. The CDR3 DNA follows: TGTGCCAGCAGCTCGACAGGGCGCACAGATACGCAGTATTTT.

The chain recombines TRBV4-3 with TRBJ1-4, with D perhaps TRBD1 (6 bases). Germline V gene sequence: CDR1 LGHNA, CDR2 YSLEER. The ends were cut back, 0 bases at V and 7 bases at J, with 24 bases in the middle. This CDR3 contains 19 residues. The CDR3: CASSQDLRTGSVQGEKLFF. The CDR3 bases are TGCGCCAGCAGCCAAGATCTAAGAACAGGGTCAGTACAGGGTGAAAAACTGTTTTTT.

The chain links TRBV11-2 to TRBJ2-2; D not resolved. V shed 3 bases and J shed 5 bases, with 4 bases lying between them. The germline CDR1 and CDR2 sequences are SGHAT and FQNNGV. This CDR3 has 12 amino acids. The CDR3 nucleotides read TGTGCCAGCAGCTTTATAACCGGGGAGCTGTTTTTT. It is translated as CASSFITGELFF.

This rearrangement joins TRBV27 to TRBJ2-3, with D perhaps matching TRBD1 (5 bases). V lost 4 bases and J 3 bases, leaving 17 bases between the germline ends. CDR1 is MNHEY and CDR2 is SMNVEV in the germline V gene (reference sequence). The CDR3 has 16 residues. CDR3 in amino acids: CASSSTGQGGTDTQYF. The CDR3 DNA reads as TGTGCCAGCAGTTCTACAGGCCAGGGTGGGACAGATACGCAGTATTTT.

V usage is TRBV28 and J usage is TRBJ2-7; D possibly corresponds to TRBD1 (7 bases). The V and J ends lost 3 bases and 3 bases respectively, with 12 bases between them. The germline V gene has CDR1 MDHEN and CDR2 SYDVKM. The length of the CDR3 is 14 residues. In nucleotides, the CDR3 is TGTGCCAGCAGTTTCGCTCAGGGGGGCTACGAGCAGTACTTC. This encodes CASSFAQGGYEQYF.

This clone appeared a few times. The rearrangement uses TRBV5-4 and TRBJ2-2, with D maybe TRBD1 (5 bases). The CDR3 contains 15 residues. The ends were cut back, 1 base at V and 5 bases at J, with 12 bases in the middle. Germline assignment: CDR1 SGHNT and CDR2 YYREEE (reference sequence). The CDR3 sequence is CASSLSDRLTGELFF. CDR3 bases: TGTGCCAGCAGCTTGTCCGACAGACTGACCGGGGAGCTGTTTTTT.

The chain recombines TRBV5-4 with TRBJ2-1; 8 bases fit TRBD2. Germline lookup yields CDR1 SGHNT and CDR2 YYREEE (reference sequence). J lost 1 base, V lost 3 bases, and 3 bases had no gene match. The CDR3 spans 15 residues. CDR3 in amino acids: CASSYGLASYNEQFF. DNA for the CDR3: TGTGCCAGCAGCTACGGACTAGCATCCTACAATGAGCAGTTCTTC.

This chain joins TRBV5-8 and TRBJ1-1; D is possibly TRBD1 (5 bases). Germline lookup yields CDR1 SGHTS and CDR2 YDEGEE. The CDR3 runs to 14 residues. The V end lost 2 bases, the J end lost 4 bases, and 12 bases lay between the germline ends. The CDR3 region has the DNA TGTGCCAGCAGCTTTAGGAGGGACCTCACTGAAGCTTTCTTT. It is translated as CASSFRRDLTEAFF. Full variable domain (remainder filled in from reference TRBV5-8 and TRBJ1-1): EAGVTQSPTHLIKTRGQQATLRCSPISGHTSVYWYQQALGLGLQFLLWYDEGEERNRGNFPPRFSGRQFPNYSSELNVNALELEDSALYLCASSFRRDLTEAFFGQGTRLTVV.

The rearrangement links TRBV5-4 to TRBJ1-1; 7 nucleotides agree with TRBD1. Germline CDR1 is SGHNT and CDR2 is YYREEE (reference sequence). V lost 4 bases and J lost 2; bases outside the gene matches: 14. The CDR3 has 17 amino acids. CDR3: CASSPPSGGIVNTEAFF. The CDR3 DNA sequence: TGTGCCAGCAGCCCGCCCTCAGGGGGTATAGTTAACACTGAAGCTTTCTTT.